This TCR beta chain was captured by sequencing in a study of blood T cell repertoires in COVID-19. Whole-study context: The samples span acute and convalescent COVID-19 from the United States, Italy and Spain. T cells, B-cell-depleted T cells, or PBMCs supplied cDNA or gDNA.

Original data processing: Estimates of nucleated cell counts were drawn from the amplification of reference gene primers. Clones were sequenced by immunoSEQ multiplex PCR, and TCRdb holds only the in-frame ones, with some missing. The V and J calls and the clone size are those of that table, but D and trimming were determined from the DNA. The table has around 100,000 clones, about 90% seen once. The receptor was derived from a man aged 30 to 39 in a cohort sampled during active COVID-19. Sequencing input: peripheral blood.

The CDR3: CASSLSTGGSYEQYF. CDR3 DNA sequence: TGCGCCAGCAGCTTATCTACGGGCGGGTCCTACGAGCAGTACTTC. The rearrangement joins TRBV5-1 to TRBJ2-7, with D tentatively TRBD2 (5 bases). The CDR3 contains 15 residues. V shed 2 bases and J shed 1 base, with 13 bases lying between them. CDR1 and CDR2 (germline): SGHRS, YFSETQ. The full variable domain, rest sourced from reference TRBV5-1 and TRBJ2-7, is KAGVTQTPRYLIKTRGQQVTLSCSPISGHRSVSWYQQTPGQGLQFLFEYFSETQRNKGNFPGRFSGRQFSNSRSEMNVSTLELGDSALYLCASSLSTGGSYEQYFGPGTRLTVT.